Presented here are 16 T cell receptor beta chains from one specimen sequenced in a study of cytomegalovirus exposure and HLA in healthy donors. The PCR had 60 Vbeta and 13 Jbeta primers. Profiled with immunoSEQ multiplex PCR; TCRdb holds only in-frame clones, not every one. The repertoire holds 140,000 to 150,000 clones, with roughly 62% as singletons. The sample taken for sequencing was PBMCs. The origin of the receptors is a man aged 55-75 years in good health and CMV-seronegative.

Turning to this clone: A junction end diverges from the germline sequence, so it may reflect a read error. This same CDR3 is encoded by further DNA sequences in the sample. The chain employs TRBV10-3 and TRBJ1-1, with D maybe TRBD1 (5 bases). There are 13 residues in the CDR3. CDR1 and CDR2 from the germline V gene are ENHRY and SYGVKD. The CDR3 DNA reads TGTGCCATCAGTGTGACAGCGAACACTGAAGCCTTCTTT. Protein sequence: CAISVTANTEAFF.

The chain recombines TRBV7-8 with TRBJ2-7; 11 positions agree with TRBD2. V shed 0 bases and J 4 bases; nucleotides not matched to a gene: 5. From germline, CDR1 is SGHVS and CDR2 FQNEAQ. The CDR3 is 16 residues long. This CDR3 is CASSLASGRAPYEQYF. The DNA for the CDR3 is TGTGCCAGCAGCTTAGCTAGCGGGAGGGCCCCATACGAGCAGTACTTC.

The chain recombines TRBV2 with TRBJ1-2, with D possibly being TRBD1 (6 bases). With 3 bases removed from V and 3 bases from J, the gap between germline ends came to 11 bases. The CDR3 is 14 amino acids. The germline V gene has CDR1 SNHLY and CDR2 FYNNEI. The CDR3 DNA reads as TGTGCCAGCAGTGACGTGGGGGCAGACTATGGCTACACCTTC. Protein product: CASSDVGADYGYTF.

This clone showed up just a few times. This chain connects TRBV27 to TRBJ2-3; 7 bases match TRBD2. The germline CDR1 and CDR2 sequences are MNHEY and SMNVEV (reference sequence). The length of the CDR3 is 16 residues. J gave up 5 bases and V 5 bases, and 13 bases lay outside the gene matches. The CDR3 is CASSPRGSGVRDTQYF. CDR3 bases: TGTGCCAGCAGTCCGCGGGGGTCGGGAGTCAGAGATACGCAGTATTTT.

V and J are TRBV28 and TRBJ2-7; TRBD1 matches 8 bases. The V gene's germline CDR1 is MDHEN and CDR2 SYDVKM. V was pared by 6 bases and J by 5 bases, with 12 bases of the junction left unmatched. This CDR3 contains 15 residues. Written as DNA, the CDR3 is TGTGCCAGCAGCCAGACCGTGGGACAGGCCCACGAGCAGTACTTC. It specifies CASSQTVGQAHEQYF.

The CDR3, as DNA: TGTGCCAGCAGGCCCCCTGCAGATAACACCGGGGAGCTGTTTTTT. Its protein is CASRPPADNTGELFF. This chain joins TRBV6-6 and TRBJ2-2; D gene uncertain. Looked up from germline, CDR1 is MNHNY and CDR2 is SVGAGI (reference sequence). The CDR3 contains 15 residues. The V end was cut by 6 bases, the J end by 2 bases, with 13 bases between.

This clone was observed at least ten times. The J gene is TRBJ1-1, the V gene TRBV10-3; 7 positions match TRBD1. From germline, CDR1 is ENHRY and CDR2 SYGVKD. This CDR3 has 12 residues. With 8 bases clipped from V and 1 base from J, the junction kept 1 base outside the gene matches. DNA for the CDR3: TGTGCCATCGGACAGGCGAACACTGAAGCTTTCTTT. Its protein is CAIGQANTEAFF.

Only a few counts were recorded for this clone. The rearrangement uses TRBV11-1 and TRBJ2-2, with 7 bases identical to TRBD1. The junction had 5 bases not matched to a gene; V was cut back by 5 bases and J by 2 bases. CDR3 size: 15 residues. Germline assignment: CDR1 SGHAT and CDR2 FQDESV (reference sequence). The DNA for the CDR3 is TGTGCCAGCAGCCCCGGGACAGCTAACACCGGGGAGCTGTTTTTT. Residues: CASSPGTANTGELFF.

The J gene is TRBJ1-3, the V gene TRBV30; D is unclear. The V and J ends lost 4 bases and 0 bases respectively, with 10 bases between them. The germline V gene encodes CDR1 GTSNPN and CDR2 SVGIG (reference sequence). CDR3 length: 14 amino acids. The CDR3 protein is CAWTTLNSGNTIYF. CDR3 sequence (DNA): TGTGCCTGGACTACTCTTAACTCTGGAAACACCATATATTTT.

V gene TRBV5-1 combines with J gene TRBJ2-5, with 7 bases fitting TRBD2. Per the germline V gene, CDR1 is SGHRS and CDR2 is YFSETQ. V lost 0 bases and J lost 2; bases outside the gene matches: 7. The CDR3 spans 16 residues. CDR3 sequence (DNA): TGCGCCAGCAGCTTGGGAGGGAGCGGGGAGCAAGAGACCCAGTACTTC. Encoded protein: CASSLGGSGEQETQYF.

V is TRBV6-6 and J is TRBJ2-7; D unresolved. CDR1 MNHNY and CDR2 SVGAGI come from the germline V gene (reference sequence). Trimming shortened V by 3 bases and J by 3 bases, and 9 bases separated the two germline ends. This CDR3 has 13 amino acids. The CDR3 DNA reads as TGTGCCAGCAGTTATTCAGGTATCTACGAGCAGTACTTC. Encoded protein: CASSYSGIYEQYF.

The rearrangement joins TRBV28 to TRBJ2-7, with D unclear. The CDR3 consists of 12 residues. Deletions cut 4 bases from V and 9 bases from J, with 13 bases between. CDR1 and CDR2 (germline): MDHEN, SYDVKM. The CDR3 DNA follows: TGTGCCAGCAGTTCGTCCAAAGTCGGGCAGTACTTC. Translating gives CASSSSKVGQYF.

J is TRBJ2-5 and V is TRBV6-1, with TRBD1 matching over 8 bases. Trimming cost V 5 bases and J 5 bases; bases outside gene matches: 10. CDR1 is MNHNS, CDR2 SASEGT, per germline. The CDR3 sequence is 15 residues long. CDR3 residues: CASSSRTGTGETQYF. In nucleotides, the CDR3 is TGTGCCAGCAGTTCCCGGACAGGGACGGGGGAGACCCAGTACTTC.

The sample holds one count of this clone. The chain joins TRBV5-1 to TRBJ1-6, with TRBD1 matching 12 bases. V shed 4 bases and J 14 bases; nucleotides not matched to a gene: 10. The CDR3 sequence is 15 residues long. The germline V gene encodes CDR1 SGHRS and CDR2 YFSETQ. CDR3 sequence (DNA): TGCGCCAGCAGCCCTCCGGGACAGGGGGCCGGAACCCTCCACTTT. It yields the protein CASSPPGQGAGTLHF.

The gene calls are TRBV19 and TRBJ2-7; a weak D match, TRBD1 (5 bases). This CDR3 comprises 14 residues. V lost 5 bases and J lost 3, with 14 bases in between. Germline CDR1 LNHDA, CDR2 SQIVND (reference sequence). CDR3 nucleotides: TGTGCCAGTAGTTTAGGGGCCACGAACTACGAGCAGTACTTC. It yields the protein CASSLGATNYEQYF.

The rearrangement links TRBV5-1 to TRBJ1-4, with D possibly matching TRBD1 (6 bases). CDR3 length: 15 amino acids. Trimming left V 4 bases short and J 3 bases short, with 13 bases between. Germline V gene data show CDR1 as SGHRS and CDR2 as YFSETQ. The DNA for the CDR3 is TGCGCCAGCAGCGTCCTACAGGGAGCTAATGAAAAACTGTTTTTT. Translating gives CASSVLQGANEKLFF. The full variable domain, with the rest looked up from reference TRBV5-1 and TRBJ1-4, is KAGVTQTPRYLIKTRGQQVTLSCSPISGHRSVSWYQQTPGQGLQFLFEYFSETQRNKGNFPGRFSGRQFSNSRSEMNVSTLELGDSALYLCASSVLQGANEKLFFGSGTQLSVL.